This TCR beta chain was recorded in a study of beta chain features in type 1 diabetes. Every bit of the isolated RNA underwent reverse transcription, so sequencing read expressed TCRB transcripts. This table comes from immunoSEQ multiplex PCR, and its TCRdb copy is limited to in-frame clones, with some not included. The sample shows fewer than 200,000 clones, around 8% of them seen only once. The length of the CDR3 is 14 residues. Germline CDR1 is SGDLS and CDR2 is YYNGEE. Trimming shortened V by 3 bases and J by 4 bases, and 10 bases separated the two germline ends. Ten or more counts support this clone. What it binds is not known. Via the markers CD45RO/CCR7/CD25/CD127/CD95/CD27, stem cell-like memory, regulatory, central memory and naive CD4+ cells were sorted. Without exception, sorted populations had purity beyond 95%. Points from the study as a whole: PCR, the amplification step, might favor shorter templates, equally in patients and controls. Comparison showed that naive, central memory and Treg TCRB repertoires appeared more similar among patients than among healthy donors.

This sequence was found in a man aged 18 to 30 in good health. Sequencing used central memory CD4+ T cells from blood. J is TRBJ1-4 and V is TRBV9; D is undetermined. The CDR3 loop is CASSAGDLNEKLFF. The CDR3 DNA reads TGTGCCAGCAGCGCCGGGGATCTTAATGAAAAACTGTTTTTT.